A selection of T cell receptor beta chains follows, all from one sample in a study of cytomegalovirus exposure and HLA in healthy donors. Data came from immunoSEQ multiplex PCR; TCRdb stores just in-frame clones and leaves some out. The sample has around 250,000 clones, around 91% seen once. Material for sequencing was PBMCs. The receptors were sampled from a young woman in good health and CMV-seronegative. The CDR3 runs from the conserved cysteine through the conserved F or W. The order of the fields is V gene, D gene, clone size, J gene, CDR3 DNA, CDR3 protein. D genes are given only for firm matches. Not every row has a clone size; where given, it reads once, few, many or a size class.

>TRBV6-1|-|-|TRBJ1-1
TGTGCCAGCAGTTCCATCACAGGGCGTATCACTGAAGCTTTCTTT
CASSSITGRITEAFF
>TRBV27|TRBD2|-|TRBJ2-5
TGTGCCAGCAGTCAATTAGCCGGGGGGGACGATCAAGAGACCCAGTACTTC
CASSQLAGGDDQETQYF
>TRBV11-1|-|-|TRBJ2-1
TGTGCCAGCAGCTCCCCCAGGGCAGCGCACAATGAGCAGTTCTTC
CASSSPRAAHNEQFF
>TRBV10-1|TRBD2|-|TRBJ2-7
TGCGCCAGCAGTAAGAGTGCCGGACTAGCGGGGGATAGCGAGCAGTACTTC
CASSKSAGLAGDSEQYF
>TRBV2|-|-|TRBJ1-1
TGTGCCAGCAGTGAAGGGGGGGACACTGAAGCTTTCTTT
CASSEGGDTEAFF
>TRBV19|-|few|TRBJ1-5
TGTGCCAGTAGTGTAATCACAGGGCAGGCCAGCAATCAGCCCCAGCATTTT
CASSVITGQASNQPQHF
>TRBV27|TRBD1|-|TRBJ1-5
TGTGCCAGCAGTTTACAGGGGGCAGGGCAGCCCCAGCATTTT
CASSLQGAGQPQHF
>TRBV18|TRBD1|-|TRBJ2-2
TGTGCCAGCTCAGGAACAGGGGGCCTGAACACCGGGGAGCTGTTTTTT
CASSGTGGLNTGELFF
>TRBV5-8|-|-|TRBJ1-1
TGTGCCAGCAGCTTGATTAGGGGATGGGAGGGGAACACTGAAGCTTTCTTT
CASSLIRGWEGNTEAFF
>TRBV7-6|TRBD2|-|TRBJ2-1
TGTGCCAGCAGCCCTAGGACTAGCGGGGTCTACAATGAGCAGTTCTTC
CASSPRTSGVYNEQFF
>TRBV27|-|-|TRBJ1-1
TGTGCCAGCAGTTTATCGCTCGGCGGGAACACTGAAGCTTTCTTT
CASSLSLGGNTEAFF
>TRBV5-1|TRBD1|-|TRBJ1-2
TGCGCCAGCAGCCCCGGGACAGGGGGCGGCTATGGCTACACCTTC
CASSPGTGGGYGYTF
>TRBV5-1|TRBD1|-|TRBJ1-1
TGCGCCAGCAGCCGACAGGGGATGCCTGAAGCTTTCTTT
CASSRQGMPEAFF
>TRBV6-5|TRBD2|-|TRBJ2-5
TGTGCCAGCAGTTCCCTAGCGGGGGGTGCGGAGACCCAGTACTTC
CASSSLAGGAETQYF